This T cell receptor (beta chain) was retrieved from a study of T cell repertoires in cytomegalovirus infection. About the research overall: It can be stated that public TCR beta signatures indicated CMV infection as well as a matching HLA type.

The germline CDR1 and CDR2 sequences are MDHEN and SYDVKM. This CDR3 contains 12 residues. The ends were cut back, 7 bases at V and 10 bases at J, with 16 bases in the middle. MiXCR, run by TCRdb on the reads, gives a single entry per CDR3 protein. The sample holds 740,000 or so distinct CDR3 sequences, 35% to 45% seen once. General study findings and limits: Clonotypes of TCR beta that were HLA-C-restricted and CMV-specific dominated the ex vivo response. The cumulative frequency of public TCR beta families distinguished individuals who carried CMV together with the relevant HLA.

As concerns this clonotype: The antigen is not known.

Specimen: PBMCs. The chain links TRBV28 to TRBJ1-1; no clear D gene. The sequence was collected from a human donor in good health (CMV status not recorded). Some clones in this sample may be carry-over from other donors' samples. The CDR3 sequence: CASTHLALGAFF. The CDR3 region has the DNA TGTGCCAGCACCCACTTGGCGTTGGGAGCTTTCTTT.